Shown below are 9 T cell receptor beta chains from a single sample sequenced in a study of CD8+ T cells in alopecia areata. RNA extraction was followed by reverse transcription into cDNA, which acted as the sequencing template. TCRdb's copy holds only in-frame clones and misses some; the assay was immunoSEQ multiplex PCR. Of about 110,000 clones detected, 58% appear once; the ten largest clones hold 20% to 30%. The source material was NKG2D-low CD8+ T cells sorted from blood. Receptors originate from a human donor with alopecia areata.

This chain connects TRBV27 to TRBJ1-5; D is perhaps TRBD1 (5 bases). The CDR3 is 14 residues long. The germline V gene has CDR1 MNHEY and CDR2 SMNVEV (reference sequence). The V gene lost 3 bases and the J gene lost 5 bases, with 11 bases spanning the gap. DNA for the CDR3: TGTGCCAGCAGTTTGGGCAGGGTAGATCAGCCCCAGCATTTT. Its protein is CASSLGRVDQPQHF.

This chain connects TRBV29-1 to TRBJ1-1; TRBD1 matches 7 bases. The CDR3 runs 14 residues. Germline assignment: CDR1 SQVTM and CDR2 ANQGSEA. J was trimmed by 0 bases and V by 4 bases; bases with no gene match: 5. CDR3 amino acids: CSVVEGAVNTEAFF. The CDR3 DNA sequence: TGCAGCGTTGTTGAGGGGGCGGTGAACACTGAAGCTTTCTTT.

This clone was observed once. The chain is built from TRBV7-9 and TRBJ2-7; TRBD1 might be the D (6 bases). Germline V lookup: CDR1 SEHNR, CDR2 FQNEAQ (reference sequence). V shed 5 bases and J shed 3 bases, with 14 bases lying between them. The CDR3 has 14 amino acids. CDR3 nucleotides: TGTGCCAGCAGCCCGACAGGAAACATCTACGAGCAGTACTTC. The encoded protein is CASSPTGNIYEQYF. Full variable domain (remainder filled in from reference TRBV7-9 and TRBJ2-7): DTGVSQNPRHKITKRGQNVTFRCDPISEHNRLYWYRQTLGQGPEFLTYFQNEAQLEKSRLLSDRFSAERPKGSFSTLEIQRTEQGDSAMYLCASSPTGNIYEQYFGPGTRLTVT.

CDR3 nucleotides: TGTGCTAGTGGCCGAGGGGGAGAACCAAACCCAGGGTCCGTGGAGACCCAGTACTTC. Residues: CASGRGGEPNPGSVETQYF. This chain joins TRBV12-5 and TRBJ2-5; D is perhaps TRBD1 (6 bases). The CDR3 has 19 residues. With 6 bases removed from V and 5 bases from J, the gap between germline ends came to 31 bases. The germline CDR1 and CDR2 sequences are LGHNT and FRNRAP.

V and J are TRBV5-1 and TRBJ1-1; D perhaps matches TRBD1 (5 bases). The CDR3 extends over 14 amino acids. The ends were cut back, 4 bases at V and 2 bases at J, with 12 bases in the middle. Germline CDR1 is SGHRS and CDR2 is YFSETQ. CDR3 sequence: CASSEGTANTEAFF. In DNA, the CDR3 is TGCGCCAGCAGCGAAGGGACGGCTAACACTGAAGCTTTCTTT.

This rearrangement joins TRBV5-4 to TRBJ2-2; 10 bases match TRBD2. V was clipped by 4 bases and J by 9 bases; unmatched bases: 12. Germline CDR1 reads SGHNT; CDR2 reads YYREEE (reference sequence). The CDR3 contains 16 residues. DNA for the CDR3: TGTGCCAGCAGCATTGATACTAGCGGGAATCTCCGGGAGCTGTTTTTT. Amino acids: CASSIDTSGNLRELFF.

The rearrangement joins TRBV9 to TRBJ1-2; D is ambiguous. V lost 4 bases to trimming and J lost 8 bases, with 12 bases between them. The CDR3 has 12 amino acids. Germline values: CDR1 SGDLS, CDR2 YYNGEE. CDR3 in amino acids: CASSPDLGGYTF. The CDR3 DNA sequence: TGTGCCAGCAGCCCTGACCTGGGGGGCTACACCTTC.

This chain links TRBV2 with TRBJ1-5; 8 nucleotides match TRBD1. Germline trimming cut 2 bases from V and 4 bases from J; bases unmatched to any gene: 4. This CDR3 region has 15 residues. The germline V gene has CDR1 SNHLY and CDR2 FYNNEI. The CDR3 loop reads CASSERDRRNQPQHF. CDR3 sequence (DNA): TGTGCCAGCAGTGAAAGGGACAGGCGAAATCAGCCCCAGCATTTT.

This clone was detected a few times. The chain uses TRBV4-1 and TRBJ2-5; 10 bases are shared with TRBD2. V was clipped by 4 bases and J by 7 bases; unmatched bases: 21. This CDR3 comprises 19 residues. Germline CDR1 MGHRA, CDR2 YSYEKL. The CDR3 protein is CASSPLGIAGGPRGWTQYF. The CDR3 DNA reads TGCGCCAGCAGCCCCTTGGGAATAGCGGGAGGCCCCCGGGGTTGGACCCAGTACTTC.